This TCR beta chain came from a study of blood T cell repertoires in COVID-19. About the study: The samples span acute and convalescent COVID-19 from the United States, Italy and Spain. PBMCs, B-cell-depleted T cells, or T cells were the source of the cDNA or gDNA that made up the material.

Germline CDR1 and CDR2: MNHEY and SVGAGI. J was trimmed by 4 bases and V by 2 bases; bases with no gene match: 4. The CDR3 is 14 residues long. Authors' data handling: Amplification of reference gene primers was used by the study to estimate nucleated cell counts. The protocol was immunoSEQ multiplex PCR, while the TCRdb copy is restricted to in-frame clones and leaves out a portion. The DNA was the basis for D and trimming; V, J and clone size are from that table. The repertoire has 150,000 to 200,000 clones, just under 80% of them found once; the top ten carry 5% to 8.5%. The V and J genes are TRBV6-5 and TRBJ1-1; 7 bases fit TRBD1. Sequencing was done on a sample of peripheral blood. This sequence was found in a man aged 65 to 85 with active or convalescent COVID-19. The CDR3 bases are TGTGCCAGCAGTTACACAGGGGATTCCACTGAAGCTTTCTTT. Translating it yields CASSYTGDSTEAFF.